Sequencing of this T cell receptor beta chain was carried out in a study of T-cell memory formation after mild COVID-19. In the study overall: For the most part, TCR clusters were specific to one donor. Study outcomes and limitations: Nothing confirmed that second-wave clones peaking on day 37 were specific for SARS-CoV-2. Contracting clones from day 15 to 85 showed balanced CD4/CD8; later expanders favored CD4+.

TCRdb processed the 5' RACE reads anew with MiXCR; each CDR3 protein has one entry. The table has around 250,000 distinct CDR3 sequences, approximately 9% seen once; the top ten hold roughly a fifth. Details on this clonotype: Its matching antigen is unknown.

V shed 3 bases and J shed 4 bases, with 9 bases lying between them. This CDR3 is 13 amino acids long. The germline V gene encodes CDR1 MNHEY and CDR2 SVGEGT. The sample taken for sequencing was PBMCs or a T cell subset sorted from them (not recorded which). This TCR came from a man between 18 and 29 years old who had mild COVID-19 (a few samples of this study predate the infection). Cell type and time point are not known. The rearrangement joins TRBV6-2 or TRBV6-3 to TRBJ1-2, with D uncertain. The CDR3 DNA follows: TGTGCCAGCAGTTATCAGACGGCCTATGGCTACACCTTC. Amino acids: CASSYQTAYGYTF.